The rows below give T cell receptor beta chains drawn from one sample of a study of metastatic and nonmetastatic thyroid tumors. TCRdb reprocessed the PCR reads via MiXCR. The table includes about 5,500 clones, more than 35% detected once. The specimen sequenced was tumor tissue. These receptors were obtained from a male donor with papillary thyroid cancer or a benign thyroid nodule (not recorded which). Some clones in this sample may be carry-over from other donors' samples. The CDR3 runs from the conserved cysteine through the conserved F or W. The order of the fields is CDR3 length, clone size, D gene, J gene, V gene, CDR3 protein, CDR3 DNA. D genes are given only for firm matches. The listing skips clone size in some rows; elsewhere it reads once, few, many or a size class.

14,.,.,TRBJ2-5,TRBV9,CASSGLGYQETQYF,TGTGCCTCCTCGGGCCTAGGGTACCAAGAGACCCAGTACTTC
15,few,TRBD1,TRBJ1-6,TRBV28,CASSPTQGGNSPLHF,TGTGCCAGCAGTCCGACGCAGGGGGGGAATTCACCCCTCCACTTT
15,.,.,TRBJ2-2,TRBV27,CASSYQGLYTGELFF,TGTGCCAGCAGTTACCAGGGATTGTACACCGGGGAGCTGTTTTTT
11,.,.,TRBJ2-3,TRBV20-1,CSARRTDTQYF,TGCAGTGCTAGAAGGACAGATACGCAGTATTTT
16,large,.,TRBJ2-2,TRBV24-1,CATSGTTASNTGELFF,TGTGCCACCAGTGGTACGACAGCCTCGAACACCGGGGAGCTGTTTTTT
15,.,TRBD1,TRBJ2-2,TRBV6-1,CASGGQGSNTGELFF,TGTGCCAGCGGTGGACAGGGATCGAACACCGGGGAGCTGTTTTTT
14,large,TRBD1,TRBJ2-7,TRBV2,CASSARTGMGEQYF,TGTGCCAGCAGTGCTAGGACAGGGATGGGCGAGCAGTACTTC
15,medium-sized,.,TRBJ2-1,TRBV7-9,CASSHSFQGRHEQFF,TGTGCCAGCAGCCACAGCTTCCAGGGGAGGCATGAGCAGTTCTTC
13,few,.,TRBJ2-4,TRBV28,CASSGPLADLQYF,TGTGCCAGCAGTGGGCCTTTAGCGGACCTTCAGTACTTC
15,.,.,TRBJ1-6,TRBV5-1,CASSLAGATNSPLHF,TGCGCCAGCAGCTTGGCTGGGGCGACCAATTCACCCCTCCACTTT
12,few,.,TRBJ2-7,TRBV27,CASSPNRAEQYF,TGTGCCAGCAGTCCGAACAGGGCCGAGCAGTACTTC
13,.,.,TRBJ2-1,TRBV6-2/TRBV6-3,CASRSGPNNEQFF,TGTGCCAGCAGGTCCGGACCCAACAATGAGCAGTTCTTC
15,once,.,TRBJ1-1,TRBV7-9,CASSASDNMNTEAFF,TGTGCCAGCAGTGCGTCCGACAACATGAACACTGAAGCTTTCTTT
14,medium-sized,.,TRBJ2-7,TRBV10-3,CAIKEVGSSYEQYF,TGTGCCATCAAAGAAGTTGGCAGCTCCTACGAGCAGTACTTC
15,.,TRBD2,TRBJ2-3,TRBV12-3/TRBV12-4,CASSFRLAGGDTQYF,TGTGCCAGCAGTTTTAGGCTAGCGGGAGGAGATACGCAGTATTTT
14,.,TRBD1,TRBJ1-1,TRBV18,CASSMTGLFTEAFF,TGTGCCAGCTCAATGACAGGGCTGTTCACTGAAGCTTTCTTT
13,large,.,TRBJ1-3,TRBV6-1,CASRESRGNTIYF,TGTGCCAGCAGGGAATCCCGGGGAAACACCATATATTTT